This TCR beta chain is drawn from a study of read filtering for tumor transcriptome and immune sequencing. For the study at large: DNase treatment preceded whole-transcriptome library preparation.

This clonotype was found a few times. Since a much larger clone is just one base distant, this may be a read error. Molecular barcoded adaptors covering alpha/delta and beta/gamma chains were used on 400 ng RNA. TCRdb fed the reads into MiXCR, producing one record per CDR3 protein. Of about 130,000 distinct CDR3 sequences in the sample, under 15% were seen once. The V gene lost 4 bases and the J gene lost 1 base, with 14 bases spanning the gap. The CDR3 spans 15 residues. CDR1 is SGHKS and CDR2 is YYEKEE in the germline V gene (reference sequence). The gene calls are TRBV5-5 and TRBJ1-1; D call uncertain. The specimen was a population of CD138-negative cells sorted from bone marrow. The receptor was isolated from a donor aged 40 or older with multiple myeloma. The CDR3 is CASSRVETTNTEAFF. CDR3 coding DNA: TGTGCCAGCAGCCGGGTTGAAACGACGAACACTGAAGCTTTCTTT. The full variable domain, completed using reference TRBV5-5 and TRBJ1-1, is DAGVTQSPTHLIKTRGQQVTLRCSPISGHKSVSWYQQVLGQGPQFIFQYYEKEERGRGNFPDRFSARQFPNYSSELNVNALLLGDSALYLCASSRVETTNTEAFFGQGTRLTVV.